This TCR beta chain was retrieved from a study of blood T cell repertoires in COVID-19. Study processing details: Estimated nucleated cell counts came from reference gene primer amplification. Libraries were prepared by immunoSEQ multiplex PCR; TCRdb keeps only in-frame clonotypes and omits some of them. Clonal size and the V and J genes are those of that table, whereas D and trimming came from the DNA. The sample contains under 60,000 clones, 90% of which appear only once. V was pared by 2 bases and J by 4 bases, with 5 bases of the junction left unmatched. The CDR3 totals 16 residues. Germline V gene sequence: CDR1 SGHTA, CDR2 FQGTGA.

V usage is TRBV7-3 and J usage is TRBJ1-5; 10 nucleotides align to TRBD1. Material for sequencing was peripheral blood. The sequence came from a human donor in a cohort sampled during active COVID-19. The CDR3 nucleotides read TGTGCCAGCAGCTTATCTGGGACAGGGGCTAATCAGCCCCAGCATTTT. It codes for CASSLSGTGANQPQHF.